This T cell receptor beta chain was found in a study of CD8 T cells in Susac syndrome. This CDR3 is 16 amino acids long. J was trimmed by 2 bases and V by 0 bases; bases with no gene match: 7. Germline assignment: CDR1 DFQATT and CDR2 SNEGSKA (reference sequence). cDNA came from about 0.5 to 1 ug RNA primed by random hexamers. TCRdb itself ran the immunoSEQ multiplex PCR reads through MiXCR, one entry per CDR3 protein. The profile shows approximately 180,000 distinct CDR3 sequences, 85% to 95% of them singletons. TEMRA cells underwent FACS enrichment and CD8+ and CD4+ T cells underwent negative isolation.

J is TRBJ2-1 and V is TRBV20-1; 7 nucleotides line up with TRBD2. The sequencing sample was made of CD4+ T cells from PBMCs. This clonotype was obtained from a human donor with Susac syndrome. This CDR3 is CSARDYQRGPYNEQFF. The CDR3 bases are TGCAGTGCTAGAGATTACCAGCGGGGACCCTACAATGAGCAGTTCTTC.